This is a list of T cell receptor beta chains from one sample in a study of identical twins. One entry per CDR3 protein, called by TCRdb with MiXCR from the 5' RACE reads. The profile shows a few hundred thousand distinct CDR3 sequences, roughly 15% of them singletons. The sample also formed part of further work on yellow fever vaccine responses in identical twins.

The sequencing input was CD4+ T cells sorted from blood. The receptors here all came from a woman aged 18 to 35 in good health. Both conserved end residues are part of each CDR3. A D gene is named only where the DNA matches it firmly. Only some rows state a clone size, as once, few, many or a class for expanded clones.

D: -; size: many; V: TRBV7-9; J: TRBJ1-2; DNA: TGTGCCAGCAGCTTATGGGGGGCAACTAACTATGGCTACACCTTC; CDR3: CASSLWGATNYGYTF
D: TRBD1; size: -; V: TRBV20-1; J: TRBJ1-2; DNA: TGCAGTGCTAGAACAGGGGGCGTTGGCTACACCTTC; CDR3: CSARTGGVGYTF
D: TRBD2; size: -; V: TRBV20-1; J: TRBJ2-3; DNA: TGCAGTCCCCTAGCGGGGGGACTACTTAGCACAGATACGCAGTATTTT; CDR3: CSPLAGGLLSTDTQYF
D: TRBD2; size: many; V: TRBV12-3/TRBV12-4; J: TRBJ2-2; DNA: TGTGCCAGCAGTTTCAGCGGGGCGAACACCGGGGAGCTGTTTTTT; CDR3: CASSFSGANTGELFF
D: TRBD2; size: -; V: TRBV28; J: TRBJ2-4; DNA: TGTGCCAGCAGCCAAACTAGCGGATCCAAAAACATTCAGTACTTC; CDR3: CASSQTSGSKNIQYF
D: TRBD2; size: -; V: TRBV5-1; J: TRBJ2-7; DNA: TGCGCCAGCAGCACAGAGGGTGGAGCGGGGGCCTTTGTTTACGAGCAGTACTTC; CDR3: CASSTEGGAGAFVYEQYF
D: -; size: few; V: TRBV3-1; J: TRBJ2-1; DNA: TGTGCCAGCAGCCAAGCCACGGGAGATGAGCAGTTCTTC; CDR3: CASSQATGDEQFF
D: TRBD1; size: -; V: TRBV5-1; J: TRBJ2-3; DNA: TGCGCCAGCAGCCCCGAGGGGCTGACAGGGAAGGCAGATACGCAGTATTTT; CDR3: CASSPEGLTGKADTQYF
D: -; size: -; V: TRBV4-1; J: TRBJ1-1; DNA: TGCGCCAGCAGCCAAGACCGGCCGATGGGGGCAACTGAAGCTTTCTTT; CDR3: CASSQDRPMGATEAFF
D: -; size: few; V: TRBV29-1; J: TRBJ2-4; DNA: TGCAGCGTTGCCGGGACACGGAAAAACATTCAGTACTTC; CDR3: CSVAGTRKNIQYF
D: TRBD1; size: -; V: TRBV24-1; J: TRBJ2-1; DNA: TGTGCCACCAGTCCAGGGGGCTACAATGAGCAGTTCTTC; CDR3: CATSPGGYNEQFF
D: TRBD1; size: -; V: TRBV10-3; J: TRBJ1-1; DNA: TGTGCCATCAGTACAGGGGACGCTGAAGCTTTCTTT; CDR3: CAISTGDAEAFF
D: -; size: few; V: TRBV16; J: TRBJ1-1; DNA: TGTGCCAGCAGCCAATCGTCAAGAAACACTGAAGCTTTCTTT; CDR3: CASSQSSRNTEAFF
D: -; size: -; V: TRBV6-2/TRBV6-3; J: TRBJ2-1; DNA: TGTGCCAGCAATGTAGAAAAGGCTCGGAGTGAGCAGTTCTTC; CDR3: CASNVEKARSEQFF
D: TRBD1; size: few; V: TRBV20-1; J: TRBJ1-5; DNA: TGCAGTGCCACCGAACAGGGGGCTGCCAATCAGCCCCAGCATTTT; CDR3: CSATEQGAANQPQHF
D: TRBD2; size: -; V: TRBV4-1; J: TRBJ2-1; DNA: TGCGCCAGCAGCCATCCGGAACTAGCGACACTAGCTCAACATGAGCAGTTCTTC; CDR3: CASSHPELATLAQHEQFF
D: -; size: many; V: TRBV12-3/TRBV12-4; J: TRBJ2-1; DNA: TGTGCCAGCAGTTTAGCAGGGTTCAATGAGCAGTTCTTC; CDR3: CASSLAGFNEQFF
D: TRBD1; size: -; V: TRBV7-2; J: TRBJ2-2; DNA: TGTGCCAGCAGCTCTGCCCAGGGGGCAATCACCGGGGAGCTGTTTTTT; CDR3: CASSSAQGAITGELFF
D: -; size: few; V: TRBV29-1; J: TRBJ2-1; DNA: TGCAGCGTTGTTTGGGGGAACAATGAGCAGTTCTTC; CDR3: CSVVWGNNEQFF
D: TRBD1; size: few; V: TRBV25-1; J: TRBJ2-5; DNA: TGTGCCAGCAGACCACAGGGGGCAGGGTTAGAGACCCAGTACTTC; CDR3: CASRPQGAGLETQYF
D: -; size: -; V: TRBV13; J: TRBJ2-1; DNA: TGTGCCAGCAGCCAACACTCGGGCCTTAACAATGAGCAGTTCTTC; CDR3: CASSQHSGLNNEQFF
D: -; size: few; V: TRBV20-1; J: TRBJ2-1; DNA: TGCAGTGCTAGGAAAGATGCAGACAATGAGCAGTTCTTC; CDR3: CSARKDADNEQFF